This TCR beta chain was identified in a study of patients and donors after allogeneic stem cell transplantation. This CDR3 spans 19 amino acids. V was cut by 3 bases and J by 4 bases, with 22 bases left in between. The germline V gene encodes CDR1 MDHEN and CDR2 SYDVKM. Each CDR3 protein gets one entry after TCRdb re-called the RT-PCR reads with MiXCR. The repertoire holds roughly 230,000 distinct CDR3 sequences, with around an eighth as singletons. This chain joins TRBV28 and TRBJ2-6, with TRBD1 as a possible D gene (6 bases). The sample was blood, either unsorted or a sorted T cell fraction (not recorded which). This receptor was identified in a human donor who was either an allogeneic HSCT recipient or a stem cell or donor lymphocyte infusion donor (not recorded which). It is not recorded whose cells these are; they may come from a transplant donor. Here the CDR3 DNA reads TGTGCCAGCAGTTTTAAAGGAACAGGGCCCTGGCGGGGGGCCAACGTCCTGACTTTC. It is translated as CASSFKGTGPWRGANVLTF.